The rows below give T cell receptor beta chains drawn from one sample of a study of patients and donors after allogeneic stem cell transplantation. TCRdb re-called the RT-PCR reads through MiXCR, storing one row per CDR3 protein. The data hold a few hundred thousand distinct CDR3 sequences, with 11% to 15% observed a single time. Sequencing was carried out using blood, either unsorted or a sorted T cell fraction (not recorded which). These receptors came from a human donor who was either an allogeneic HSCT recipient or a stem cell or donor lymphocyte infusion donor (not recorded which). It is not recorded whose cells these are; they may come from a transplant donor. Both conserved end residues are part of each CDR3. The D gene is left open where the match is weak. The size entry is marked missing in some rows and otherwise reads once, few, many or a size class.

>few|TRBV12-3/TRBV12-4|-|TRBJ2-1
CASNGGAAYNEQFF
TGTGCCAGCAATGGGGGGGCCGCGTACAATGAGCAGTTCTTC
>many|TRBV20-1|-|TRBJ2-7
CSARQGTYEQYF
TGCAGTGCTAGACAGGGAACCTACGAGCAGTACTTC
>many|TRBV18|TRBD1|TRBJ2-7
CASSPGTGTYEQYF
TGTGCCAGCTCACCAGGGACAGGAACCTACGAGCAGTACTTC
>few|TRBV4-1|-|TRBJ2-3
CASKEGGPSTDTQYF
TGCGCCAGCAAGGAGGGGGGGCCCAGCACAGATACGCAGTATTTT
>-|TRBV7-2|-|TRBJ1-2
CASSLSSTDYGYTF
TGTGCCAGCAGCTTAAGTAGTACAGACTATGGCTACACCTTC
>-|TRBV6-5|-|TRBJ1-1
CASSSAARNTEAFF
TGTGCCAGCAGTTCAGCCGCCCGGAACACTGAAGCTTTCTTT
>-|TRBV15|-|TRBJ1-5
CATSRAASSDQPQHF
TGTGCCACCAGCAGGGCGGCCTCCTCAGATCAGCCCCAGCATTTT
>few|TRBV19|TRBD1|TRBJ1-1
CASSIQGVGTEAFF
TGTGCCAGTAGTATACAGGGGGTCGGGACTGAAGCTTTCTTT
>few|TRBV6-1|-|TRBJ1-5
CASRLGSYQPQHF
TGTGCCAGCAGGCTAGGGTCGTATCAGCCCCAGCATTTT
>-|TRBV6-2/TRBV6-3|-|TRBJ1-1
CASSYHTSFMNTEAFF
TGTGCCAGCAGTTACCACACAAGCTTCATGAACACTGAAGCTTTCTTT
>many|TRBV6-2/TRBV6-3|-|TRBJ2-2
CASRQSGSVGELFF
TGTGCCAGCAGACAATCAGGGTCTGTCGGGGAGCTGTTTTTT
>-|TRBV2|TRBD1|TRBJ2-3
CASSERTGPDTQYF
TGTGCCAGCAGCGAAAGGACAGGGCCAGATACGCAGTATTTT
>-|TRBV20-1|TRBD1|TRBJ1-6
CSAAAQGVFSPLHF
TGCAGTGCCGCCGCGCAGGGGGTATTTTCACCCCTCCACTTT
>-|TRBV5-1|-|TRBJ2-3
CASSLSTGTDTQYF
TGCGCCAGCAGCTTGTCGACAGGCACAGATACGCAGTATTTT
>-|TRBV5-4|TRBD1|TRBJ1-1
CASSSGSRGANTEAFF
TGTGCCAGCAGCTCGGGGTCCAGGGGGGCGAACACTGAAGCTTTCTTT
>few|TRBV6-6|-|TRBJ2-5
CASSPTGPGTQYF
TGTGCCAGCAGCCCGACAGGACCGGGGACCCAGTACTTC
>-|TRBV9|TRBD2|TRBJ2-3
CASSGTSQYTDTQYF
TGTGCCAGCAGCGGGACTAGCCAATACACAGATACGCAGTATTTT
>many|TRBV6-1|TRBD1|TRBJ1-2
CASSQDRGLGYTF
TGTGCCAGCAGCCAGGACAGGGGTCTTGGCTACACCTTC
>few|TRBV7-2|-|TRBJ2-5
CASSAIPLGGAETQYF
TGTGCCAGCAGCGCCATACCTTTGGGGGGAGCCGAGACCCAGTACTTC
>few|TRBV5-1|-|TRBJ2-5
CASSFGAEETQYF
TGCGCCAGCAGCTTCGGGGCAGAAGAGACCCAGTACTTC
>-|TRBV7-2|TRBD1|TRBJ1-4
CASSSTGSYEKLFF
TGTGCCAGCAGTTCGACAGGGAGTTATGAAAAACTGTTTTTT
>few|TRBV11-2|TRBD1|TRBJ2-2
CASSLGRDSFTGELFF
TGTGCCAGCAGCTTAGGCCGGGACAGCTTCACCGGGGAGCTGTTTTTT
>-|TRBV6-1|TRBD1|TRBJ2-1
CASSQTGGGGEQFF
TGTGCCAGCAGTCAGACAGGGGGCGGTGGTGAGCAGTTCTTC
>few|TRBV2|TRBD2|TRBJ2-7
CASSARRGEQYF
TGTGCCAGCAGTGCGCGGCGGGGGGAGCAGTACTTC
>few|TRBV29-1|TRBD1|TRBJ1-2
CSVEGQGRSGYTF
TGCAGCGTCGAAGGACAGGGAAGATCTGGCTACACCTTC
>-|TRBV6-5|TRBD1|TRBJ2-1
CASSYGGQGRLDEQFF
TGTGCCAGCAGTTACGGGGGACAGGGTAGGTTGGATGAGCAGTTCTTC
>-|TRBV7-8|-|TRBJ2-7
CASSLQASEQYF
TGTGCCAGCAGCTTACAGGCTAGCGAGCAGTACTTC
>many|TRBV12-3/TRBV12-4|-|TRBJ2-2
CASSRGSTGELFF
TGTGCCAGCAGTCGGGGGAGTACCGGGGAGCTGTTTTTT
>few|TRBV6-1|-|TRBJ2-6
CASSQTGTPVSGANVLTF
TGTGCCAGCAGTCAGACCGGGACACCGGTCTCTGGGGCCAACGTCCTGACTTTC
>few|TRBV12-3/TRBV12-4|-|TRBJ2-5
CASSASGRHQETQYF
TGTGCCAGCAGTGCAAGCGGGCGGCACCAAGAGACCCAGTACTTC
>-|TRBV9|-|TRBJ1-4
CASSVGTRDEKLFF
TGTGCCAGCAGCGTTGGGACAAGGGATGAAAAACTGTTTTTT
>few|TRBV6-5|TRBD2|TRBJ2-5
CASSFSGSGRETQYF
TGTGCCAGCAGTTTTAGCGGGAGCGGGCGAGAGACCCAGTACTTC
>-|TRBV6-2/TRBV6-3|-|TRBJ2-5
CASIRAGAQETQYF
TGTGCCAGCATTCGTGCGGGGGCACAAGAGACCCAGTACTTC
>-|TRBV7-9|TRBD1|TRBJ2-3
CASTGQGGTDTQYF
TGTGCCAGCACTGGACAGGGTGGCACAGATACGCAGTATTTT
>-|TRBV20-1|-|TRBJ2-7
CSARDQGTGVNEQYF
TGCAGTGCTAGAGATCAGGGGACGGGAGTAAACGAGCAGTACTTC
>-|TRBV11-2|TRBD2|TRBJ2-1
CASSLGSRLAGGSSYNEQFF
TGTGCCAGCAGCTTAGGTAGCAGACTAGCGGGTGGGAGCTCCTACAATGAGCAGTTCTTC
>few|TRBV18|-|TRBJ2-4
CASSDSRALKNIQYF
TGTGCCAGCTCAGACTCTCGAGCATTAAAAAACATTCAGTACTTC
>-|TRBV18|TRBD2|TRBJ2-7
CASSPGLAGGYEQYF
TGTGCCAGCTCACCGGGACTAGCGGGAGGTTACGAGCAGTACTTC
>many|TRBV4-1|-|TRBJ2-7
CASSQIPGLGSYEQYF
TGCGCCAGCAGCCAAATACCGGGACTTGGCTCCTACGAGCAGTACTTC
>-|TRBV14|-|TRBJ2-5
CASSQGSTTQYF
TGTGCCAGCAGCCAAGGCTCGACAACCCAGTACTTC
>few|TRBV20-1|-|TRBJ2-7
CSPSPPRAPYEQYF
TGCAGTCCCAGTCCCCCCAGGGCGCCCTACGAGCAGTACTTC
>-|TRBV9|-|TRBJ2-5
CASSVAWAAQETQYF
TGTGCCAGCAGCGTAGCTTGGGCAGCTCAAGAGACCCAGTACTTC
>-|TRBV6-4|-|TRBJ1-5
CASSPRPIVNQPQHF
TGTGCCAGCAGTCCCCGTCCGATCGTCAATCAGCCCCAGCATTTT
>many|TRBV18|-|TRBJ2-7
CASSPRAGWYDEQYF
TGTGCCAGCTCACCAAGGGCAGGGTGGTACGACGAGCAGTACTTC
>many|TRBV29-1|TRBD1|TRBJ2-7
CSVTRQGSSYEQYF
TGCAGCGTTACCAGACAGGGTAGCTCCTACGAGCAGTACTTC